This T cell receptor (beta chain) emerged from a study of technical replicates of blood from a few donors. Only in-frame clones appear in the TCRdb table, and some are missing; sequencing was by immunoSEQ multiplex PCR. The sample lists around 83,000 clones, 94% occurring once. V shed 5 bases and J shed 3 bases, with 13 bases lying between them. Germline lookup yields CDR1 MNHEY and CDR2 SVGAGI. CDR3 length: 15 amino acids. The clonotype originates from a human donor in good health. The chain recombines TRBV6-5 with TRBJ2-2; D not resolved. The specimen sequenced was T cells isolated from PBMCs. The CDR3 coding sequence is TGTGCCAGCAGTCGAGGCTCTCCTGACACCGGGGAGCTGTTTTTT. This translates into CASSRGSPDTGELFF.